This TCR beta chain was sequenced during a study of multiple sclerosis patients with progressive multifocal leukoencephalopathy. This CDR3 region has 15 residues. Germline V CDR1 and CDR2: SGHTA, FQGNSA. Trimming pared 4 bases from V and 4 bases from J, leaving 13 bases between. This clone was seen a single time. The time point: time of PML onset. Repertoires were generated with immunoSEQ multiplex PCR, while TCRdb's copy carries only in-frame clones and drops some. Here the sample spans some 28,000 clones, more than 80% being singletons. The sample consisted of PBMCs, taken from a patient treated with natalizumab. This receptor was identified in a woman under 40 with progressive multifocal leukoencephalopathy. This rearrangement joins TRBV7-2 to TRBJ1-4; D perhaps matches TRBD1 (6 bases). For the CDR3, the DNA is TGTGCCAGCAGCTCTACAGGGACTTATAATGAAAAACTGTTTTTT. Protein sequence: CASSSTGTYNEKLFF.